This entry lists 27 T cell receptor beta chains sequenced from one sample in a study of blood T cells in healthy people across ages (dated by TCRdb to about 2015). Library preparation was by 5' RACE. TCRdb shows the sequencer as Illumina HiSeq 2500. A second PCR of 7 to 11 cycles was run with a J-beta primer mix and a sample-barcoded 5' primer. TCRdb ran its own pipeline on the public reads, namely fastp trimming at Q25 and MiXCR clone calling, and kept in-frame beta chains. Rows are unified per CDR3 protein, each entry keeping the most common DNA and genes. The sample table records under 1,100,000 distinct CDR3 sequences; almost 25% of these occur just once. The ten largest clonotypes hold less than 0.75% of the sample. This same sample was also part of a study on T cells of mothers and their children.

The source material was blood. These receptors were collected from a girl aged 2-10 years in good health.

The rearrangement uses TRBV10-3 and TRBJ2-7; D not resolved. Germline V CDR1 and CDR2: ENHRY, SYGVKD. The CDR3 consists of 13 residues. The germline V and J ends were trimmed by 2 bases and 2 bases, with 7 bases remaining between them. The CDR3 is CAISETGTYEQYF. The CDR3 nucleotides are TGTGCCATCAGTGAGACCGGAACCTACGAGCAGTACTTC.

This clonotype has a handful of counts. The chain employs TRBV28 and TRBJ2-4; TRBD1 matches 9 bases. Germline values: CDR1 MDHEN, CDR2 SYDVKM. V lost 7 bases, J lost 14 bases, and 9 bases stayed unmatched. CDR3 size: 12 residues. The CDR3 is CASTRDRVSEYF. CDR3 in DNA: TGTGCCAGCACCCGGGACAGGGTATCTGAGTACTTC.

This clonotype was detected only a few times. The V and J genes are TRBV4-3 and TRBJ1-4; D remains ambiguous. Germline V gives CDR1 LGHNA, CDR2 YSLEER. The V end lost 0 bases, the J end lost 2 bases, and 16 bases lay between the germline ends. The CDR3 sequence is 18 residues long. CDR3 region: CASSQDAPPSGTNEKLFF. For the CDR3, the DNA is TGCGCCAGCAGCCAAGATGCGCCCCCGAGCGGTACTAATGAAAAACTGTTTTTT.

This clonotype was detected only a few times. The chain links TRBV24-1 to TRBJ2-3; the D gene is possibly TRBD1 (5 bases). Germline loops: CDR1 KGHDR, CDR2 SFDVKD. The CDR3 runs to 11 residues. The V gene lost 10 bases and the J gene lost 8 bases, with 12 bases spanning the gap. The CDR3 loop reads CATEGVGTQYF. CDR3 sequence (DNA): TGTGCCACGGAAGGGGTTGGTACGCAGTATTTT.

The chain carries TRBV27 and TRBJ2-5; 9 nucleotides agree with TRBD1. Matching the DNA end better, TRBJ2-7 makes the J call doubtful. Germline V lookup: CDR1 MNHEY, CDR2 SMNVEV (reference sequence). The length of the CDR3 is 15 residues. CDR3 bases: TGTGCCAGCAGTTTATCCGGGACAGGGTTCTACGAGCAGTACTTC. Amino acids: CASSLSGTGFYEQYF.

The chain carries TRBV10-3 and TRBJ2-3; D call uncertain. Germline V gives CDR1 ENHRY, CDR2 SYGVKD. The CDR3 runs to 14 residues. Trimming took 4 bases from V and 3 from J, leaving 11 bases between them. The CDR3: CAISGAQETDTQYF. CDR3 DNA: TGTGCCATCAGTGGGGCGCAGGAAACAGATACGCAGTATTTT.

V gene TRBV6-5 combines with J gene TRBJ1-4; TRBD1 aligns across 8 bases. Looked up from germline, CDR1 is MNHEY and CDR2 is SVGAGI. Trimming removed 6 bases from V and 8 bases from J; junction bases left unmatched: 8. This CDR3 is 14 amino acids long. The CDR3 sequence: CASSLLQGAEKLFF. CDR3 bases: TGTGCCAGCAGCCTGCTGCAGGGGGCCGAAAAACTGTTTTTT.

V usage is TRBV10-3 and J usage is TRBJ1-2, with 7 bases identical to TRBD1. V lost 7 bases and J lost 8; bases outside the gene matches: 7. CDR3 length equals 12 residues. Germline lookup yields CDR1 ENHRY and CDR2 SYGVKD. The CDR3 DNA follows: TGTGCCATCAAGGGGGCCGGGGGCGGCTACACCTTC. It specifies CAIKGAGGGYTF.

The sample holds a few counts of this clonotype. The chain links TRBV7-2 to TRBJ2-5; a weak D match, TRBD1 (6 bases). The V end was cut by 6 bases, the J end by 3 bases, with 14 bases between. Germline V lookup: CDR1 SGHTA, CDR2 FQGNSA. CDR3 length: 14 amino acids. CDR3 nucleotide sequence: TGTGCCAGCAGTCCGGTGGGGACAAAAGAGACCCAGTACTTC. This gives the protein CASSPVGTKETQYF. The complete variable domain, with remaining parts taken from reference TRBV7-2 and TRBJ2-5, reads GAGVSQSPSNKVTEKGKDVELRCDPISGHTALYWYRQSLGQGLEFLIYFQGNSAPDKSGLPSDRFSAERTGGSVSTLTIQRTQQEDSAVYLCASSPVGTKETQYFGPGTRLLVL.

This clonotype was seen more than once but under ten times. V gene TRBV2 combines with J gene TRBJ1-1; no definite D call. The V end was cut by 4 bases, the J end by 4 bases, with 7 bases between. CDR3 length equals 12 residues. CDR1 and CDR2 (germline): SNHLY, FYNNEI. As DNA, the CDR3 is TGTGCCAGCAGTGTAAGAGGCACTGAAGCTTTCTTT. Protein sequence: CASSVRGTEAFF.

The CDR3 is CASSSLQSYEQYF. The CDR3 coding sequence is TGTGCCAGCAGCTCTCTACAGTCCTACGAGCAGTACTTC. The chain is built from TRBV7-2 and TRBJ2-5; no clear D. The J call is doubtful: the DNA matches TRBJ2-7 better. Germline values: CDR1 SGHTA, CDR2 FQGNSA. This CDR3 spans 13 amino acids.

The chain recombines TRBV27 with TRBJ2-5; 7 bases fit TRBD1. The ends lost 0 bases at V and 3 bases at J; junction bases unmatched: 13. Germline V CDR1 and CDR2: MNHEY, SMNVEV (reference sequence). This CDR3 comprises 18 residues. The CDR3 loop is CASSLSPGWGTAKETQYF. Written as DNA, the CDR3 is TGTGCCAGCAGTTTATCGCCGGGTTGGGGGACAGCGAAAGAGACCCAGTACTTC.

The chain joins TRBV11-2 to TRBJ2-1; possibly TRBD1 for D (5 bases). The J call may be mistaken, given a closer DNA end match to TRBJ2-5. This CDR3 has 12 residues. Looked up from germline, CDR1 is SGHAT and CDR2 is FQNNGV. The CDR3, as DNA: TGTGCCAGCAAAGGGGCCGGTGTGACCCAGTACTTC. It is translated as CASKGAGVTQYF.

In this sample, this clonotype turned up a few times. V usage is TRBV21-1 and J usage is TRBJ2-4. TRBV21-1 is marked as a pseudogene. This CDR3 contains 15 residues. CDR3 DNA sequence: TGTGCCAGCAGCAAAGTAAGGGTACACAAAAACATTCAGTACTTC. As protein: CASSKVRVHKNIQYF.

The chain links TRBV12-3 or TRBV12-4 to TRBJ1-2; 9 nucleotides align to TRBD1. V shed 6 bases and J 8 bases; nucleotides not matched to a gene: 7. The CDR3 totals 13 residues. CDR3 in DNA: TGTGCCAGCAGAACGACGGACAGGGGCGGCTACACCTTC. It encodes CASRTTDRGGYTF.

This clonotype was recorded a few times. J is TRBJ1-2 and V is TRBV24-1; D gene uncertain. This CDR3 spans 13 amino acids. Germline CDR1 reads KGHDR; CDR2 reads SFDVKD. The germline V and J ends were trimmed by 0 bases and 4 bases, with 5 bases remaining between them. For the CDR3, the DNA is TGTGCCACCAGTGATTTGCAGGTCTATGGCTACACCTTC. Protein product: CATSDLQVYGYTF.

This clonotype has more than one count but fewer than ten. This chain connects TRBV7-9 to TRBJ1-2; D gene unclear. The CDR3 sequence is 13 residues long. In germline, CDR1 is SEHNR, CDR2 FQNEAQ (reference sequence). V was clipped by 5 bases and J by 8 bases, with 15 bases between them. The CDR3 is CASSPVGELGYTF. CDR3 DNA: TGTGCCAGCAGCCCGGTGGGTGAACTAGGCTACACCTTC.

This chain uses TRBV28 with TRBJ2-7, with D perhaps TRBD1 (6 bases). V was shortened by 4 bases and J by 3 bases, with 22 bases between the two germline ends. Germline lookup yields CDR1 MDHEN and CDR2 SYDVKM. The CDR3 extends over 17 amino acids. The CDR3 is CASSSLQQGSLGYEQYF. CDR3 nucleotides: TGTGCCAGCAGTTCACTCCAGCAGGGGTCCCTGGGCTACGAGCAGTACTTC.

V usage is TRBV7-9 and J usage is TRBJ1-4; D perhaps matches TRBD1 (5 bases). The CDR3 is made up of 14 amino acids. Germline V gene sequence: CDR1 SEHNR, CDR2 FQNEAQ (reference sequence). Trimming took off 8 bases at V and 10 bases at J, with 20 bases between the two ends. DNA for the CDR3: TGTGCCAGCCTTCTCGGGACTGCCCTAGGAAAACTGTTTTTT. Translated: CASLLGTALGKLFF.

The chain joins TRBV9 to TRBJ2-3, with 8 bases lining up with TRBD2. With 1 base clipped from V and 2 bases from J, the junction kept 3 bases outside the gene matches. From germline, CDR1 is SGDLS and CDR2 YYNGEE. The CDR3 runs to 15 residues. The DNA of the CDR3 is TGTGCCAGCAGCGTAAAAGCGGGAGTCACAGATACGCAGTATTTT. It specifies CASSVKAGVTDTQYF.

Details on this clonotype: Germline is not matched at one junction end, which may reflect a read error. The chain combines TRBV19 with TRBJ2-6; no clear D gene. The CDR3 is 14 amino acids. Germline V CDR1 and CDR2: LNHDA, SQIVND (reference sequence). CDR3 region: CASTLDSGTNVLTF. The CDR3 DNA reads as TGTGCCAGTACCCTCGACTCTGGGACCAACGTCCTGACTTTC.

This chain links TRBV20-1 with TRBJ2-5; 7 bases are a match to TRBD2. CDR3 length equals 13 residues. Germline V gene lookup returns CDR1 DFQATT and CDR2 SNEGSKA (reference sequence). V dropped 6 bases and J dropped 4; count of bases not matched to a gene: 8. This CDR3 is CSAPRGVGETQYF. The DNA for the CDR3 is TGCAGTGCCCCACGGGGGGTCGGAGAGACCCAGTACTTC.

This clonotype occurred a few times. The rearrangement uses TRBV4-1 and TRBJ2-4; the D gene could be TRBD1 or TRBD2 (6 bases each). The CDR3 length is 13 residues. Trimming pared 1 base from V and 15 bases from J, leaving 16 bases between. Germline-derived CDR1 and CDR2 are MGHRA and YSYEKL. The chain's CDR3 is CASSQVGGDTPYF. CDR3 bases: TGCGCCAGCAGCCAAGTTGGCGGGGACACTCCGTACTTC.

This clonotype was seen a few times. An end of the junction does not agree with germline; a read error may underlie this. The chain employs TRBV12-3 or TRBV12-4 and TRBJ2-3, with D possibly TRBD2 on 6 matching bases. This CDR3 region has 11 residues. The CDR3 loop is CASRFGGTQYF. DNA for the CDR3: TGTGCCAGCCGTTTCGGGGGTACGCAGTATTTT.

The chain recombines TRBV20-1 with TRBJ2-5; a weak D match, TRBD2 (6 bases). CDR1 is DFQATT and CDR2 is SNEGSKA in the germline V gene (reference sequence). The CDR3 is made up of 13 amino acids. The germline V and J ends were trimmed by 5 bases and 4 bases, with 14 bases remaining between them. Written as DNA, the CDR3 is TGCAGTGCTCGCACTCGACTAGGAGAGACCCAGTACTTC. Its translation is CSARTRLGETQYF.

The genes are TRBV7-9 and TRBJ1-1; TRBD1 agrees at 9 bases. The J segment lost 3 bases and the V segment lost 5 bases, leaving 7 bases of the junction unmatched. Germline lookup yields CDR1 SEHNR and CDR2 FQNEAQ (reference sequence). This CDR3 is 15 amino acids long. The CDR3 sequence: CASSTWTGEDTEAFF. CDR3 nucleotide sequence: TGTGCCAGCAGCACATGGACAGGGGAGGACACTGAAGCTTTCTTT.

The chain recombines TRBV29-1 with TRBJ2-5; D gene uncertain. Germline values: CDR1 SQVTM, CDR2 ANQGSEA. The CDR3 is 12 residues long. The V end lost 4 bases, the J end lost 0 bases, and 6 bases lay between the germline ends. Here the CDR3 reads CSVAVYQETQYF. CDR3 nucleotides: TGCAGCGTTGCGGTATACCAAGAGACCCAGTACTTC.